These 9 T cell receptor beta chains were all obtained from the same sample, sequenced in a study of T cells in Graves' hyperthyroidism and ophthalmopathy. Regions amplified from RNA transcripts were the TCR beta CDR3 regions. In the first-round RT-PCR of the TCR CDR3, the HTBI primer set was used. TCRdb ran MiXCR on the multiplex PCR reads and lists one entry per CDR3 protein. The sample includes hundreds of thousands of distinct CDR3 sequences, 35% of them seen just once. Input material: blood. These receptors all stem from a woman in her thirties or forties with Graves' hyperthyroidism.

This clonotype was detected ten times or more. This sequence joins TRBV10-1 and TRBJ2-5; 7 positions agree with TRBD1. CDR3 length: 13 residues. From germline, CDR1 is WNHNN and CDR2 SYGVQD (reference sequence). Losses at the gene ends were 8 bases for V and 5 bases for J; bases not matched to a gene: 8. In DNA, the CDR3 is TGCGCCAGCCAACAGGGGTTCGGCGAGACCCAGTACTTC. Amino acid sequence: CASQQGFGETQYF.

This clonotype came up once. The chain joins TRBV12-3 or TRBV12-4 to TRBJ1-2, with unresolved D. This CDR3 is 16 amino acids long. V lost 6 bases, J lost 0 bases, and 17 bases lay in between. This CDR3 is CASSAPGELPNYGYTF. In nucleotides, the CDR3 is TGTGCCAGCAGCGCCCCTGGTGAGCTCCCTAACTATGGCTACACCTTC.

The CDR3 region is CASSYLPPGQGSGYTF. CDR3 in DNA: TGTGCCAGCAGTTACCTACCACCGGGACAGGGTTCTGGCTACACCTTC. The rearrangement uses TRBV12-3 or TRBV12-4 and TRBJ1-2; 9 bases align to TRBD1. J gave up 7 bases and V 4 bases, and 13 bases lay outside the gene matches. CDR3 size: 16 residues.

Turning to this clonotype: Mismatch with germline at one junction end may stem from a read error. V gene TRBV2 combines with J gene TRBJ1-2, with D possibly matching TRBD1 (5 bases). Germline-derived CDR1 and CDR2 are SNHLY and FYNNEI. CDR3 length equals 17 residues. The CDR3 DNA follows: TGTGCCAGTAGTGCGATGTCCCCCAGGGTGGGCAACTATGGCTACACCTTC. It codes for CASSAMSPRVGNYGYTF.

V and J are TRBV12-3 or TRBV12-4 and TRBJ1-6, with D possibly being TRBD1 (5 bases). The CDR3 has 14 amino acids. V was clipped by 6 bases and J by 9 bases, with 15 bases between them. The CDR3 is CASSPREGGSPLHF. The DNA of the CDR3 is TGTGCCAGCAGCCCCAGGGAAGGAGGTTCACCCCTCCACTTT.

Worth noting for this clonotype: At one end the junction does not follow the germline gene, possibly because of a read error. V usage is TRBV24-1 and J usage is TRBJ2-7, with D possibly being TRBD1 or TRBD2 (5 bases each). The CDR3 spans 16 residues. Per the germline V gene, CDR1 is KGHDR and CDR2 is SFDVKD. Written as DNA, the CDR3 is TGTGCCACCAGTGACCCGACAGCCACGAACACCGGGGAGCTGTACTTC. Amino acid sequence: CATSDPTATNTGELYF.

The chain couples TRBV5-1 to TRBJ2-1; D is unclear. Trimming stripped 3 bases from V and 7 bases from J, with 11 bases between. The CDR3 has 13 residues. CDR1 SGHRS and CDR2 YFSETQ come from the germline V gene. CDR3: CASSSTLGNEQFF. CDR3 sequence (DNA): TGCGCCAGCAGCTCAACCCTGGGGAATGAGCAGTTCTTC.

V gene TRBV29-1 combines with J gene TRBJ1-1; D is undetermined. The germline V gene has CDR1 SQVTM and CDR2 ANQGSEA. Deletions cut 7 bases from V and 3 bases from J, with 9 bases between. The CDR3 loop spans 11 amino acids. The CDR3 DNA is TGCAGCGGAATTTTGGACACTGAAGCTTTCTTT. The encoded protein is CSGILDTEAFF.

This clonotype was seen just once. A much larger clone differs by one base, so this may be a read error. The chain carries TRBV19 and TRBJ1-2; no clear D. The CDR3 has 14 residues. Germline CDR1 LNHDA, CDR2 SQIVND (reference sequence). V lost 4 bases and J lost 2, with 11 bases in between. CDR3 residues: CASSKSDANYGYTF. The CDR3 DNA reads TGTGCCAGTAGTAAGTCTGACGCAAACTATGGCTACACCTTC.